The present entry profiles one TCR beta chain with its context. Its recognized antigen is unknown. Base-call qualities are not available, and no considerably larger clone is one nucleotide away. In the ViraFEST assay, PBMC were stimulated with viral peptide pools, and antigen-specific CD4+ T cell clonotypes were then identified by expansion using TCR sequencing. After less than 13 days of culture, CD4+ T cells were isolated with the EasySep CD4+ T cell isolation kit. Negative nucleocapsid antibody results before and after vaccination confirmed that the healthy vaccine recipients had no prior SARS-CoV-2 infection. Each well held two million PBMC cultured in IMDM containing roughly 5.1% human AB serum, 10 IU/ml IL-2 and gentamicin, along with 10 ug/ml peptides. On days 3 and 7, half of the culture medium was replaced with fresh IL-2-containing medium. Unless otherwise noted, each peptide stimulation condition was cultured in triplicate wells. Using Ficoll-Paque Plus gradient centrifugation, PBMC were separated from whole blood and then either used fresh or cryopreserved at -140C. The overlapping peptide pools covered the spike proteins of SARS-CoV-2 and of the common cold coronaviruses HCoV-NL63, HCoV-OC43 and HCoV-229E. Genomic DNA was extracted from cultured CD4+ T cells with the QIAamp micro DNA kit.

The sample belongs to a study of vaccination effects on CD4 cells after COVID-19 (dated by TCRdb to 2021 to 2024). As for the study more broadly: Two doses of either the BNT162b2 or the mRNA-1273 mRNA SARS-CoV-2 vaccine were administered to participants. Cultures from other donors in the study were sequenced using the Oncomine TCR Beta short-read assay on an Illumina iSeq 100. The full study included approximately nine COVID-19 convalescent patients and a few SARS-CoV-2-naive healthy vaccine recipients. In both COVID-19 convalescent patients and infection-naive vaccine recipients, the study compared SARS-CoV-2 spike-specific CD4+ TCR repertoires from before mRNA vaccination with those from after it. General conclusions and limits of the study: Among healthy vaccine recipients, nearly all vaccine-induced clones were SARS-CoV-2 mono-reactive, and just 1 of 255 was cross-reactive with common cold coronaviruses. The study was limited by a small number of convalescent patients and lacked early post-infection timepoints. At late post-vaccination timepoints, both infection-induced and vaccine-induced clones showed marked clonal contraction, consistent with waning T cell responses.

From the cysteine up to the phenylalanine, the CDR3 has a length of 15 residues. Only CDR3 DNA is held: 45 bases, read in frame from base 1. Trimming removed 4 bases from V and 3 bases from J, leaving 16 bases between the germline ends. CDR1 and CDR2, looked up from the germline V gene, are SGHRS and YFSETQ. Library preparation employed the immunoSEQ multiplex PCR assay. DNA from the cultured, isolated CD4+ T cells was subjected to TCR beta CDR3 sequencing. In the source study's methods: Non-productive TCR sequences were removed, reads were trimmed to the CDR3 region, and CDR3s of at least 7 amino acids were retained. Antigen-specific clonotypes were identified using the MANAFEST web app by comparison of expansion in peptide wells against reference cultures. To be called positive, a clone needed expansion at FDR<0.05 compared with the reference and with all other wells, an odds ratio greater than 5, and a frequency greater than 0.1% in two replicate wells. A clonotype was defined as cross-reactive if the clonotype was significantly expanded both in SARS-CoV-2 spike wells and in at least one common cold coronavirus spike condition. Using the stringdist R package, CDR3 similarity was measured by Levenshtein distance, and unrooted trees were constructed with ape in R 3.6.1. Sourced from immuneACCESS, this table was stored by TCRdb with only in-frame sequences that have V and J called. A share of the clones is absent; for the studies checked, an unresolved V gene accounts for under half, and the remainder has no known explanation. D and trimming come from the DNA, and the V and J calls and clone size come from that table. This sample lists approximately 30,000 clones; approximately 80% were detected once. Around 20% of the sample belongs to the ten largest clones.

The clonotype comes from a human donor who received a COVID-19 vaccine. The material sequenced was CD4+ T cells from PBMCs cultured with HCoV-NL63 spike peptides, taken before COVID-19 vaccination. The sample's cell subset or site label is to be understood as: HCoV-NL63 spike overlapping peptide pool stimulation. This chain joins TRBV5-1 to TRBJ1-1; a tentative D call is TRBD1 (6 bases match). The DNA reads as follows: TGCGCCAGCAGCCCGGACCCCCGGACAGACACTGAAGCTTTCTTT. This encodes CASSPDPRTDTEAFF.